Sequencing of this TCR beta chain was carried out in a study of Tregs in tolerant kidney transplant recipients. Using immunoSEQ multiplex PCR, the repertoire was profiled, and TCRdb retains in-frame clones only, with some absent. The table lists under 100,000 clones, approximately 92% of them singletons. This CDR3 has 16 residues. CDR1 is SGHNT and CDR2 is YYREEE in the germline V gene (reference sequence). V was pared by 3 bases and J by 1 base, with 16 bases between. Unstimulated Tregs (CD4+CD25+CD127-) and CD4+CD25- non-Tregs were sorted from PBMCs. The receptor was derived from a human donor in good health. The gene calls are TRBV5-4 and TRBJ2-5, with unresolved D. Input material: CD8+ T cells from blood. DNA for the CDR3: TGTGCCAGCAGCTCGCCCGGGCTGATTCCCCAAGAGACCCAGTACTTC. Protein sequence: CASSSPGLIPQETQYF.